The present T cell receptor beta chain was sequenced within a study of PD-1 blockade in classical Hodgkin lymphoma. Study results and limitations: Later analyses included only patients treated at least 1 year post-ASCT.

Each patient relapsed following autologous stem cell transplantation, and prior brentuximab vedotin exposure differed. The table came from immunoSEQ multiplex PCR; TCRdb's copy has only in-frame clones and leaves some out. The sample lists some 58,000 clones, 70% to 90% occurring once. Per germline, CDR1 KGHSH and CDR2 LQKENI. The CDR3 spans 13 residues. V lost 3 bases and J 5 bases, leaving 8 bases between the germline ends. Concerning this clone itself: Its antigen is unknown.

This sequence was found in a human donor with classical Hodgkin lymphoma. The sequenced sample was peripheral blood mononuclear cells (PBMCs), obtained before the second cycle of nivolumab. The rearrangement uses TRBV18 and TRBJ1-5; D not certain. CDR3: CASSPQEYQPQHF. The CDR3 nucleotides read TGTGCCAGCTCACCCCAGGAGTATCAGCCCCAGCATTTT.